These 17 T cell receptor beta chains came from one sample sequenced in a study of shared clonotypes between healthy human individuals. Measured with immunoSEQ multiplex PCR; TCRdb has only the in-frame clones, and not every one. The table includes 2 million to 2.5 million clones, roughly 96% detected once. The sample taken for sequencing was naive CD4+ T cells sorted from blood. Specified subset: CD45RA+ positively selected. These receptors all stem from a man aged 18 to 29 in good health.

V gene TRBV27 combines with J gene TRBJ2-5; 9 bases line up with TRBD1. The CDR3 runs 15 residues. V was pared by 2 bases and J by 0 bases, with 1 base of the junction left unmatched. CDR1 and CDR2 (germline): MNHEY, SMNVEV (reference sequence). This chain's CDR3 is CASSLGDRDQETQYF. CDR3 bases: TGTGCCAGCAGTTTAGGGGACAGGGACCAAGAGACCCAGTACTTC.

The chain couples TRBV7-2 to TRBJ1-3; D is unresolved. Germline assignment: CDR1 SGHTA and CDR2 FQGNSA. The CDR3 has 15 amino acids. V gave up 2 bases and J gave up 0 bases, with 8 bases separating them. The CDR3 region has the DNA TGTGCCAGCAGCTTATGGGGAGGCTCTGGAAACACCATATATTTT. The encoded protein is CASSLWGGSGNTIYF.

This chain links TRBV9 with TRBJ1-2; TRBD1 matches at 7 bases. V gave up 4 bases and J gave up 0 bases; unmatched junction bases: 3. CDR3 size: 14 residues. CDR1 SGDLS and CDR2 YYNGEE come from the germline V gene. The CDR3 is CASSPQGANYGYTF. CDR3 coding DNA: TGTGCCAGCAGCCCTCAGGGGGCTAACTATGGCTACACCTTC. Combining the CDR3 with reference TRBV9 and TRBJ1-2 gives the whole variable domain DSGVTQTPKHLITATGQRVTLRCSPRSGDLSVYWYQQSLDQGLQFLIQYYNGEERAKGNILERFSAQQFPDLHSELNLSSLELGDSALYFCASSPQGANYGYTFGSGTRLTVV.

Details on this clone: Distinct nucleotide sequences in the sample also encode this CDR3. The CDR3 DNA is TGTGCCTGGAGTGTTCGGCAGGATTATGGCTACACCTTC. It is translated as CAWSVRQDYGYTF. The chain couples TRBV30 to TRBJ1-2; the D is unclear. CDR1 and CDR2 (germline): GTSNPN, SVGIG (reference sequence). The CDR3 length is 13 residues. V lost 0 bases and J lost 5, with 10 bases in between.

The V and J genes are TRBV30 and TRBJ2-7; 11 positions match TRBD2. The germline V gene has CDR1 GTSNPN and CDR2 SVGIG (reference sequence). The CDR3 contains 14 residues. V trimming: 3 bases; J trimming: 6 bases; junction bases outside the gene matches: 7. CDR3 nucleotide sequence: TGTGCCTGGAGAGTAGCGGGGGGGTTAGGCGAGCAGTACTTC. Its protein product is CAWRVAGGLGEQYF.

The chain is built from TRBV7-9 and TRBJ1-4; TRBD1 is a possible D gene (6 bases). This CDR3 has 13 residues. Trimming left V 0 bases short and J 16 bases short, with 15 bases between. CDR1 and CDR2 from the germline V gene are SEHNR and FQNEAQ (reference sequence). Written as DNA, the CDR3 is TGTGCCAGCAGCTTAGCGGGGGCTTTTACGGCGTTTTTT. Its protein is CASSLAGAFTAFF.

The chain combines TRBV28 with TRBJ2-6; D ambiguous. V was cut by 1 base and J by 2 bases, with 6 bases left in between. This CDR3 has 15 amino acids. CDR1 MDHEN and CDR2 SYDVKM come from the germline V gene. The chain's CDR3 is CASSLSPPGANVLTF. The CDR3, as DNA: TGTGCCAGCAGTTTATCCCCCCCTGGGGCCAACGTCCTGACTTTC.

V is TRBV30 and J is TRBJ1-1; tentatively, D is TRBD1 (5 bases). Per germline, CDR1 GTSNPN and CDR2 SVGIG (reference sequence). The CDR3 has 13 amino acids. Trimming removed 4 bases from V and 1 base from J, with 10 bases in between. The CDR3 loop is CAWTDQGNTEAFF. DNA of the CDR3: TGTGCCTGGACGGACCAGGGGAACACTGAAGCTTTCTTT.

This chain joins TRBV9 and TRBJ2-3; D is perhaps TRBD2 (5 bases). Germline values: CDR1 SGDLS, CDR2 YYNGEE. The CDR3 is 15 residues long. The V end lost 4 bases, the J end lost 2 bases, and 14 bases lay between the germline ends. CDR3 protein: CASSLAVVPTDTQYF. The DNA of the CDR3 is TGTGCCAGCAGCCTAGCCGTCGTTCCCACAGATACGCAGTATTTT.

The genes are TRBV2 and TRBJ2-1, with TRBD1 matching 8 bases. V lost 6 bases and J lost 6; bases outside the gene matches: 7. The CDR3 totals 14 residues. Germline CDR1 SNHLY, CDR2 FYNNEI. CDR3 sequence (DNA): TGTGCCAGCAGACCGGGACAGGAGGCCAATGAGCAGTTCTTC. It encodes CASRPGQEANEQFF.

The chain combines TRBV2 with TRBJ1-1, with 7 bases identical to TRBD1. CDR1 and CDR2 (germline): SNHLY, FYNNEI. CDR3 size: 14 residues. V dropped 6 bases and J dropped 5; count of bases not matched to a gene: 9. The CDR3 protein is CASRVTGDTTEAFF. Written as DNA, the CDR3 is TGTGCCAGCAGGGTAACAGGGGACACGACTGAAGCTTTCTTT.

The chain links TRBV7-9 to TRBJ1-2; D perhaps matches TRBD1 (6 bases). In germline, CDR1 is SEHNR, CDR2 FQNEAQ (reference sequence). There are 12 residues in the CDR3. The chain's CDR3 is CRLEGQGDGYTF. DNA of the CDR3: TGTAGGTTGGAGGGACAAGGGGACGGCTACACCTTC. Full variable domain (remainder filled in from reference TRBV7-9 and TRBJ1-2): DTGVSQNPRHKITKRGQNVTFRCDPISEHNRLYWYRQTLGQGPEFLTYFQNEAQLEKSRLLSDRFSAERPKGSFSTLEIQRTEQGDSAMYLCRLEGQGDGYTFGSGTRLTVV.

This clone was observed a single time. This chain uses TRBV10-1 with TRBJ2-3; 10 bases are a match to TRBD2. Per germline, CDR1 WNHNN and CDR2 SYGVQD (reference sequence). J gave up 1 base and V 6 bases, and 4 bases lay outside the gene matches. CDR3 length equals 15 residues. CDR3 sequence (DNA): TGCGCCAGCAGCTCCGGGACTAGCGGCACAGATACGCAGTATTTT. Protein sequence: CASSSGTSGTDTQYF.

Of note for this clone: Within the sample, other DNA sequences also encode this same CDR3. The chain has TRBV5-6 and TRBJ1-1; D gene ambiguous. The germline V gene encodes CDR1 SGHDT and CDR2 YYEEEE. V shed 4 bases and J shed 2 bases, with 12 bases lying between them. This CDR3 spans 14 amino acids. CDR3 amino acids: CASSLSLGNTEAFF. DNA for the CDR3: TGTGCCAGCAGCCTATCCCTGGGCAACACTGAAGCTTTCTTT.

Concerning this clone itself: Additional DNA sequences in this sample encode the identical CDR3. The J gene is TRBJ2-3, the V gene TRBV5-1, with D uncertain. The germline gives CDR1 SGHRS, CDR2 YFSETQ. Trimming took 1 base from V and 0 from J, leaving 6 bases between them. The CDR3 sequence is 14 residues long. CDR3: CASSLSGSTDTQYF. The CDR3 bases are TGCGCCAGCAGCTTGTCGGGCAGCACAGATACGCAGTATTTT.

The chain recombines TRBV5-1 with TRBJ2-3; possible D gene TRBD2, 7 bases. Between the trimmed V and J ends, which lost 3 bases and 3 bases, there was a span of 14 bases. The germline gives CDR1 SGHRS, CDR2 YFSETQ. This CDR3 contains 15 residues. CDR3 amino acids: CASSSEQGGTDTQYF. Here the CDR3 DNA reads TGCGCCAGCAGCTCAGAACAGGGAGGGACAGATACGCAGTATTTT.

The chain uses TRBV11-3 and TRBJ2-1, with 10 nucleotides matching TRBD2. There are 15 residues in the CDR3. V shed 2 bases and J 9 bases; nucleotides not matched to a gene: 7. Germline V lookup: CDR1 SGHNT, CDR2 YENEEA. For the CDR3, the DNA is TGTGCCAGCAGCTTAAGTCTAGCGGGAGAAAGTGAGCAGTTCTTC. Its translation is CASSLSLAGESEQFF.